This T cell receptor (beta chain) was retrieved from a study of T cells in Graves' hyperthyroidism and ophthalmopathy. Looking at the study overall: Peripheral blood was secured at the point of initial diagnosis, before any treatment.

Researchers amplified the TCR beta CDR3 regions from RNA transcripts. HTBI primers drove first-round RT-PCR of the TCR CDR3. TCRdb re-called the multiplex PCR reads through MiXCR, storing one row per CDR3 protein. This table has hundreds of thousands of distinct CDR3 sequences, approximately 14% appearing once. CDR1 and CDR2 from the germline V gene are DFQATT and SNEGSKA (reference sequence). The V gene lost 1 base and the J gene lost 0 bases, with 0 bases spanning the gap. The CDR3 is made up of 12 amino acids. This clonotype was observed many times. The sample consisted of blood. The genes are TRBV20-1 and TRBJ1-4, with no clear D. The TCR sequence derives from a woman between 45 and 60 years old with Graves' ophthalmopathy. CDR3 sequence reads: CSARATNEKLFF. The CDR3 coding sequence is TGCAGTGCTAGAGCAACTAATGAAAAACTGTTTTTT.